These 29 T cell receptor beta chains were sequenced from one sample in a study of OX40 agonist ivuxolimab in advanced cancers. Clones were sequenced by immunoSEQ multiplex PCR, and TCRdb holds only the in-frame ones, with some missing. The data contain over 45,000 clones, 70% to 80% of them singletons. Sample: CD4+ or CD8+ T cells sorted from blood, taken in a trial of the OX40 agonist ivuxolimab. The origin of the receptors is an adult with an advanced solid tumor such as melanoma, head and neck, liver or kidney cancer.

This sequence joins TRBV19 and TRBJ2-4; 9 bases align to TRBD2. CDR1 is LNHDA and CDR2 is SQIVND in the germline V gene (reference sequence). The CDR3 is 14 residues long. Germline trimming cut 5 bases from V and 5 bases from J; bases unmatched to any gene: 4. CDR3 sequence: CASSLTSGENIQYF. The CDR3 nucleotides are TGTGCCAGTAGTTTGACTAGCGGCGAAAACATTCAGTACTTC.

The chain carries TRBV7-2 and TRBJ2-7; D is possibly TRBD2 (6 bases). The CDR3 loop spans 15 amino acids. Germline assignment: CDR1 SGHTA and CDR2 FQGNSA. V was cut by 5 bases and J by 2 bases, with 16 bases left in between. CDR3 amino acids: CASSKEAGSAYEQYF. The DNA for the CDR3 is TGTGCCAGCAGCAAAGAGGCGGGGAGCGCCTACGAGCAGTACTTC.

In its sample, this clone was seen a few times. The chain couples TRBV5-8 to TRBJ1-4, with a possible D match to TRBD1 (6 bases). V shed 3 bases and J shed 4 bases, with 16 bases lying between them. CDR3 length: 16 residues. Germline V gene lookup returns CDR1 SGHTS and CDR2 YDEGEE. The CDR3 sequence is CASSSGGGAFNEKLFF. CDR3 nucleotide sequence: TGTGCCAGCAGCTCCGGAGGGGGAGCGTTTAATGAAAAACTGTTTTTT.

This chain links TRBV4-1 with TRBJ1-6; possibly TRBD1 for D (5 bases). There are 17 residues in the CDR3. The V end was cut by 0 bases, the J end by 9 bases, with 18 bases between. CDR1 and CDR2 from the germline V gene are MGHRA and YSYEKL. DNA of the CDR3: TGCGCCAGCAGCCAAGATCGGTCCGGGGACGTTACTTCACCCCTCCACTTT. Translated, it gives CASSQDRSGDVTSPLHF.

The rearrangement links TRBV30 to TRBJ1-2; TRBD1 matches 8 bases. V trimming: 4 bases; J trimming: 5 bases; junction bases outside the gene matches: 12. This CDR3 region has 15 residues. Germline V CDR1 and CDR2: GTSNPN, SVGIG (reference sequence). The CDR3 region is CAWTTSRGRTYGYTF. In DNA form, the CDR3 reads TGTGCCTGGACCACCTCCAGGGGGCGGACTTATGGCTACACCTTC. The entire variable domain, with the rest obtained from reference TRBV30 and TRBJ1-2, is as follows: SQTIHQWPATLVQPVGSPLSLECTVEGTSNPNLYWYRQAAGRGLQLLFYSVGIGQISSEVPQNLSASRPQDRQFILSSKKLLLSDSGFYLCAWTTSRGRTYGYTFGSGTRLTVV.

This chain joins TRBV4-1 and TRBJ2-6; no firm D call. Germline values: CDR1 MGHRA, CDR2 YSYEKL. The CDR3 is made up of 14 amino acids. The ends were cut back, 7 bases at V and 1 base at J, with 8 bases in the middle. The CDR3 loop is CASTGPSGANVLTF. CDR3 coding DNA: TGCGCCAGCACGGGCCCTTCTGGGGCCAACGTCCTGACTTTC.

The V gene is TRBV29-1, the J gene TRBJ1-5, with 9 bases that match TRBD1. The CDR3 sequence is 16 residues long. The ends lost 4 bases at V and 9 bases at J; junction bases unmatched: 16. The germline gives CDR1 SQVTM, CDR2 ANQGSEA. The CDR3 here is CSVAGGTGTLGMPQHF. The CDR3 nucleotides are TGCAGCGTTGCTGGCGGGACAGGGACCCTTGGGATGCCCCAGCATTTT.

The chain is built from TRBV30 and TRBJ2-1; D gene uncertain. The CDR3 totals 13 residues. Trimming took off 4 bases at V and 3 bases at J, with 10 bases between the two ends. CDR1 GTSNPN and CDR2 SVGIG come from the germline V gene (reference sequence). CDR3 coding DNA: TGTGCCTGGACCAGCCAAATCTACAATGAGCAGTTCTTC. It specifies CAWTSQIYNEQFF.

This chain's CDR3 is CASRGTGGGELFF. Written as DNA, the CDR3 is TGTGCCAGCAGGGGGACAGGGGGCGGGGAGCTGTTTTTT. V usage is TRBV7-9 and J usage is TRBJ2-2, with TRBD1 matching 11 bases. Looked up from germline, CDR1 is SEHNR and CDR2 is FQNEAQ (reference sequence). The V gene end was trimmed by 6 bases and the J gene end by 7 bases; junction bases not matched to a gene: 1. The CDR3 runs 13 residues.

V gene TRBV7-9 combines with J gene TRBJ2-3, with 12 bases lining up with TRBD2. The CDR3 is 19 amino acids. Trimming at V came to 5 bases and at J to 2 bases, leaving 14 bases not matched to a gene. The germline V gene has CDR1 SEHNR and CDR2 FQNEAQ (reference sequence). The CDR3 nucleotides read TGTGCCAGCAGCCCGAGTAGTCTAGCGGGGGGGCCAATCACAGATACGCAGTATTTT. This sequence encodes CASSPSSLAGGPITDTQYF.

This clone is labeled medium-sized. The chain combines TRBV15 with TRBJ1-1; perhaps TRBD1 as D (5 bases). Trimming shortened V by 5 bases and J by 4 bases, and 17 bases separated the two germline ends. Germline V gene data show CDR1 as LNHNV and CDR2 as YYDKDF (reference sequence). The CDR3 loop spans 15 amino acids. The CDR3 nucleotides are TGTGCCACCAGCGACAAGCGGGGCAGCTCCACTGAAGCTTTCTTT. Translation: CATSDKRGSSTEAFF.

The V gene is TRBV6-5, the J gene TRBJ1-2, with no clear D. In germline, CDR1 is MNHEY, CDR2 SVGAGI. The CDR3 loop spans 13 amino acids. V was clipped by 5 bases and J by 3 bases, with 10 bases between them. The CDR3: CASSARLYYGYTF. CDR3 coding DNA: TGTGCCAGCAGTGCACGGCTATACTATGGCTACACCTTC.

This clone has only a few counts. V gene TRBV7-2 combines with J gene TRBJ2-2; D not resolved. Germline V lookup: CDR1 SGHTA, CDR2 FQGNSA. The CDR3 runs 14 residues. The V end lost 5 bases, the J end lost 0 bases, and 7 bases lay between the germline ends. CDR3 DNA sequence: TGTGCCAGCAGCCTGGCCACGAACACCGGGGAGCTGTTTTTT. Residues: CASSLATNTGELFF.

The rearrangement joins TRBV7-8 to TRBJ2-5; 9 bases map to TRBD2. Germline CDR1 reads SGHVS; CDR2 reads FQNEAQ. The ends lost 4 bases at V and 4 bases at J; junction bases unmatched: 16. The CDR3 has 18 amino acids. Here the CDR3 DNA reads TGTGCCAGCAGCTGGGGACCGCCGACTAGCGGAAGGGGAGAGACCCAGTACTTC. It is translated as CASSWGPPTSGRGETQYF.

The genes are TRBV18 and TRBJ2-3; no reliable D call. The CDR3 runs to 13 residues. The germline V and J ends were trimmed by 1 base and 1 base, with 3 bases remaining between them. The germline gives CDR1 KGHSH, CDR2 LQKENI. CDR3 residues: CASSPQGTDTQYF. The CDR3 DNA is TGTGCCAGCTCACCACAGGGCACAGATACGCAGTATTTT. Using reference TRBV18 and TRBJ2-3 for the parts outside the CDR3, the full variable domain is NAGVMQNPRHLVRRRGQEARLRCSPMKGHSHVYWYRQLPEEGLKFMVYLQKENIIDESGMPKERFSAEFPKEGPSILRIQQVVRGDSAAYFCASSPQGTDTQYFGPGTRLTVL.

This sequence joins TRBV6-5 and TRBJ1-2; D is perhaps TRBD1 (5 bases). CDR3 size: 14 residues. Trimming took off 5 bases at V and 8 bases at J, with 18 bases between the two ends. CDR1 and CDR2 (germline): MNHEY, SVGAGI. The CDR3 nucleotides are TGTGCCAGCAGTCCGGGCCGAGGGGCGAGGGGCTACACCTTC. It yields the protein CASSPGRGARGYTF.

The chain carries TRBV19 and TRBJ2-3; possible D gene TRBD2, 5 bases. V was clipped by 1 base and J by 7 bases, with 9 bases between them. Germline values: CDR1 LNHDA, CDR2 SQIVND (reference sequence). The CDR3 is 13 residues long. The CDR3 spells CASSIGPGNTQYF. The DNA of the CDR3 is TGTGCCAGTAGTATAGGCCCCGGGAATACGCAGTATTTT.

The chain uses TRBV19 and TRBJ1-1; D remains ambiguous. The length of the CDR3 is 16 residues. Trimming left V 3 bases short and J 0 bases short, with 14 bases between. Germline values: CDR1 LNHDA, CDR2 SQIVND (reference sequence). The CDR3 DNA sequence: TGTGCCAGTAGTATGGAGGCCAGGATGATGAACACTGAAGCTTTCTTT. Translated, it gives CASSMEARMMNTEAFF.

This sequence joins TRBV2 and TRBJ2-5; no clear D gene. Deletions cut 7 bases from V and 5 bases from J, with 17 bases between. Germline CDR1 and CDR2: SNHLY and FYNNEI. The CDR3 loop spans 14 amino acids. The CDR3 sequence is CASTRSPGLETQYF. In DNA form, the CDR3 reads TGTGCCAGCACCCGGAGCCCCGGTTTGGAGACCCAGTACTTC.

J is TRBJ1-3 and V is TRBV30; the match to TRBD1 covers 7 bases. The CDR3 loop spans 16 amino acids. Losses at the gene ends were 3 bases for V and 0 bases for J; bases not matched to a gene: 8. The germline CDR1 and CDR2 sequences are GTSNPN and SVGIG (reference sequence). The CDR3 DNA reads as TGTGCCTGGAGGCCCGGGACAGAGAACTCTGGAAACACCATATATTTT. This sequence encodes CAWRPGTENSGNTIYF.

The chain is built from TRBV13 and TRBJ2-5; the D gene could be TRBD1 or TRBD2 (5 bases each). This CDR3 region has 14 residues. Trimming stripped 5 bases from V and 7 bases from J, with 17 bases between. The germline gives CDR1 PRHDT, CDR2 FYEKMQ (reference sequence). This chain's CDR3 is CASSQRDLGRTQYF. In DNA, the CDR3 is TGTGCCAGCAGCCAACGGGACCTGGGGAGGACCCAGTACTTC.

The rearrangement uses TRBV6-5 and TRBJ1-2; 7 bases agree with TRBD1. J lost 6 bases, V lost 5 bases, and 9 bases had no gene match. Germline loops: CDR1 MNHEY, CDR2 SVGAGI. The CDR3 is 14 residues long. CDR3 amino acids: CASSDNTGVHGYTF. The CDR3, as DNA: TGTGCCAGCAGTGACAATACAGGGGTACATGGCTACACCTTC.

J is TRBJ2-7 and V is TRBV14, with TRBD1 identical over 7 bases. Germline V lookup: CDR1 SGHDN, CDR2 FVKESK. The CDR3 loop spans 20 amino acids. V shed 0 bases and J 0 bases; nucleotides not matched to a gene: 17. The CDR3 loop is CASSQDRIRDSWLSSYEQYF. The CDR3 DNA is TGTGCCAGCAGCCAAGACCGAATCCGGGACAGTTGGCTGAGCTCCTACGAGCAGTACTTC.

This rearrangement joins TRBV19 to TRBJ1-5; the match to TRBD1 covers 8 bases. Trimming at V came to 5 bases and at J to 7 bases, leaving 7 bases not matched to a gene. CDR3 length equals 14 residues. CDR1 LNHDA and CDR2 SQIVND come from the germline V gene (reference sequence). The CDR3 DNA sequence: TGTGCCAGTAGTTGGGGACAGGTAGGCCAGCCCCAGCATTTT. Translation gives CASSWGQVGQPQHF.

The chain carries TRBV27 and TRBJ2-3; 10 positions agree with TRBD2. Losses at the gene ends were 3 bases for V and 2 bases for J; bases not matched to a gene: 17. CDR1 MNHEY and CDR2 SMNVEV come from the germline V gene (reference sequence). The CDR3 has 20 residues. The CDR3 is CASSLAELAGPLFDTDTQYF. In DNA, the CDR3 is TGTGCCAGCAGTTTGGCCGAACTAGCGGGGCCCCTCTTTGACACAGATACGCAGTATTTT.

The gene calls are TRBV25-1 and TRBJ1-2, with D tentatively TRBD1 (5 bases). The CDR3 is 12 residues long. In germline, CDR1 is MGHDK, CDR2 SYGVNS. V lost 2 bases to trimming and J lost 7 bases, with 8 bases between them. The CDR3 loop reads CASSEKGTGYTF. CDR3 sequence (DNA): TGTGCCAGCAGTGAAAAGGGGACTGGCTACACCTTC.

The rearrangement joins TRBV5-1 to TRBJ2-3; D gene unclear. The V end was cut by 0 bases, the J end by 2 bases, with 7 bases between. The CDR3 consists of 14 residues. The germline V gene has CDR1 SGHRS and CDR2 YFSETQ. The CDR3 DNA sequence: TGCGCCAGCAGCTTGGGGCGGAACACAGATACGCAGTATTTT. The encoded protein is CASSLGRNTDTQYF. Full variable domain (remainder filled in from reference TRBV5-1 and TRBJ2-3): KAGVTQTPRYLIKTRGQQVTLSCSPISGHRSVSWYQQTPGQGLQFLFEYFSETQRNKGNFPGRFSGRQFSNSRSEMNVSTLELGDSALYLCASSLGRNTDTQYFGPGTRLTVL.

This clone was detected only a few times. The chain is built from TRBV7-9 and TRBJ1-1; perhaps TRBD1 as D (5 bases). V was shortened by 5 bases and J by 4 bases, with 14 bases between the two germline ends. The CDR3 has 14 amino acids. Germline V gene sequence: CDR1 SEHNR, CDR2 FQNEAQ (reference sequence). CDR3 loop: CASSPGRGFTEAFF. CDR3 in DNA: TGTGCCAGCAGCCCGGGGAGGGGTTTCACTGAAGCTTTCTTT.

The chain links TRBV7-9 to TRBJ2-1, with TRBD2 identical over 7 bases. CDR3 length: 14 residues. Trimming took 11 bases from V and 0 from J; bases not matched to a gene: 7. The germline CDR1 and CDR2 sequences are SEHNR and FQNEAQ (reference sequence). CDR3 residues: CAGQGGSSYNEQFF. CDR3 bases: TGTGCCGGTCAGGGAGGGTCCTCCTACAATGAGCAGTTCTTC.